This is a list of T cell receptor beta chains from one sample in a study of vaccination and CD4 T cells after COVID-19. From the PCR reads, TCRdb called clonotypes with MiXCR, one entry per CDR3 protein. The table has tens of thousands of distinct CDR3 sequences, about 30% seen once; the top ten hold 11%. These receptors' antigens are unknown. This sample comprised CD4+ T cells from blood, cultured in vitro, obtained about 7 months after SARS-CoV-2 vaccination. Source of these receptors: a human donor who had recovered from COVID-19. Both conserved end residues are part of each CDR3. D genes are given only for firm matches. Only some rows state a clone size, as once, few, many or a class for expanded clones.

D gene	J gene	clone size	V gene	CDR3 protein	CDR3 DNA
TRBD2	TRBJ2-1	.	TRBV19	CASSIVGSGRYNEQFF	TGTGCCAGTAGTATAGTAGGTAGCGGGAGGTACAATGAGCAGTTCTTC
TRBD1	TRBJ1-1	few	TRBV6-1	CASRSTPGQGANTEAFF	TGTGCCAGCAGGTCGACACCGGGACAGGGTGCTAACACTGAAGCTTTCTTT
TRBD2	TRBJ2-3	.	TRBV7-2	CASSLGDYAGTQYF	TGTGCCAGCAGCTTAGGGGACTACGCTGGGACGCAGTATTTT
.	TRBJ1-5	.	TRBV20-1	CSASWTTNQPQHF	TGCAGTGCTAGTTGGACAACCAATCAGCCCCAGCATTTT
.	TRBJ1-5	medium-sized	TRBV20-1	CSARHRDQPQHF	TGCAGTGCTAGACACAGGGATCAGCCCCAGCATTTT
TRBD2	TRBJ2-5	few	TRBV25-1	CASSDPVSGGETQYF	TGTGCCAGCAGTGATCCGGTTTCGGGAGGGGAGACCCAGTACTTC
TRBD2	TRBJ2-1	once	TRBV2	CASSGIGTSGLYNEQFF	TGTGCCAGCAGTGGAATAGGGACTAGCGGGTTGTACAATGAGCAGTTCTTC
.	TRBJ2-5	.	TRBV5-6	CASSGWVSETQYF	TGTGCCAGCAGCGGATGGGTATCGGAGACCCAGTACTTC
.	TRBJ2-7	few	TRBV6-5	CASSYFLNEQYF	TGTGCCAGCAGTTACTTTTTAAACGAGCAGTACTTC
.	TRBJ1-1	.	TRBV6-5	CASSSRGAGDTEAFF	TGTGCCAGCAGTTCTAGGGGGGCCGGGGACACTGAAGCTTTCTTT
.	TRBJ2-3	.	TRBV28	CASSLPGSKRDTQYF	TGTGCCAGCAGTTTACCCGGGAGTAAACGAGATACGCAGTATTTT
TRBD2	TRBJ2-3	.	TRBV20-1	CSAPGGAPRTDTQYF	TGCAGTGCCCCGGGAGGGGCGCCGCGCACAGATACGCAGTATTTT
TRBD2	TRBJ2-2	.	TRBV19	CASSIGGTGELFF	TGTGCCAGTAGTATCGGGGGGACCGGGGAGCTGTTTTTT
.	TRBJ2-1	.	TRBV5-5	CASSLIQGYNEQFF	TGTGCCAGCAGCTTAATCCAGGGCTACAATGAGCAGTTCTTC
.	TRBJ2-1	.	TRBV6-5	CASSYGLGGLDRNEQFF	TGTGCCAGCAGTTACGGCCTCGGGGGGCTGGACAGGAATGAGCAGTTCTTC
TRBD2	TRBJ2-3	.	TRBV6-1	CASSRGADTQYF	TGTGCCAGCAGTCGGGGGGCAGATACGCAGTATTTT
.	TRBJ2-7	.	TRBV4-3	CASSQEARRPYEQYF	TGCGCCAGCAGCCAAGAGGCCCGCAGGCCCTACGAGCAGTACTTC
.	TRBJ2-6	.	TRBV4-3	CASSQDAAGANVLTF	TGCGCCAGCAGCCAAGATGCTGCTGGGGCCAACGTCCTGACTTTC
TRBD2	TRBJ2-3	.	TRBV20-1	CSARDLRRGGGGSDTQYF	TGCAGTGCTAGAGATCTAAGGCGGGGGGGCGGGGGATCAGATACGCAGTATTTT
.	TRBJ1-2	few	TRBV11-1	CASRDGYTF	TGTGCCAGCAGGGATGGCTACACCTTC
.	TRBJ2-7	few	TRBV15	CATSREVTYEQYF	TGTGCCACCAGCAGAGAGGTGACCTACGAGCAGTACTTC
.	TRBJ1-2	.	TRBV2	CASSEWAAGDGYTF	TGTGCCAGCAGTGAATGGGCGGCTGGAGATGGCTACACCTTC
.	TRBJ2-5	.	TRBV20-1	CSARDYGRSQETQYF	TGCAGTGCTAGAGATTACGGAAGGTCACAAGAGACCCAGTACTTC
.	TRBJ1-5	.	TRBV11-2	CASSLEGQPQHF	TGTGCCAGCAGCTTAGAGGGTCAGCCCCAGCATTTT
TRBD1	TRBJ2-7	.	TRBV20-1	CSAKGTGSNEQYF	TGCAGTGCTAAAGGGACAGGGAGCAACGAGCAGTACTTC
.	TRBJ1-5	.	TRBV12-3/TRBV12-4	CASSLNAQPQHF	TGTGCCAGCAGTTTAAATGCTCAGCCCCAGCATTTT
TRBD2	TRBJ2-7	once	TRBV5-4	CASSPGLAGDYEQYF	TGTGCCAGCAGCCCGGGACTAGCGGGGGACTACGAGCAGTACTTC
.	TRBJ1-6	many	TRBV15	CATSRLLMGQNNSPLHF	TGTGCCACCAGCAGACTACTCATGGGGCAGAATAATTCACCCCTCCACTTT
TRBD2	TRBJ2-2	medium-sized	TRBV20-1	CSAGLAHGELFF	TGCAGTGCGGGACTAGCGCACGGGGAGCTGTTTTTT
.	TRBJ1-5	.	TRBV6-1	CASSEEGTGLDPQHF	TGTGCCAGCAGTGAAGAAGGGACCGGTCTGGACCCCCAGCATTTT
.	TRBJ2-2	few	TRBV20-1	CSARRTATTGELFF	TGCAGTGCTAGGCGGACAGCTACCACCGGGGAGCTGTTTTTT
.	TRBJ1-1	.	TRBV7-9	CASSSREGQYMGRAFF	TGTGCCAGCAGCTCCAGGGAGGGTCAGTACATGGGTAGGGCTTTCTTT
.	TRBJ1-2	few	TRBV20-1	CSAPGQDYGYTF	TGCAGTGCTCCCGGACAAGACTATGGCTACACCTTC
.	TRBJ1-1	.	TRBV19	CASSINANTEAFF	TGTGCCAGTAGTATTAATGCTAACACTGAAGCTTTCTTT
TRBD1	TRBJ2-5	.	TRBV6-1	CASSLLPGTAQETQYF	TGTGCCAGCAGTCTCCTACCCGGGACAGCTCAAGAGACCCAGTACTTC
TRBD2	TRBJ2-1	few	TRBV10-3	CAISESRGGASSYNEQFF	TGTGCCATCAGTGAGTCGAGGGGAGGGGCCAGCTCCTACAATGAGCAGTTCTTC
.	TRBJ1-5	.	TRBV11-2	CASSPGSHRNQPQHF	TGTGCCAGCAGCCCCGGGTCACACCGCAATCAGCCCCAGCATTTT
.	TRBJ2-7	.	TRBV6-1	CASSKFKPGPFYEQYF	TGTGCCAGCAGTAAGTTTAAGCCGGGTCCTTTCTACGAGCAGTACTTC
.	TRBJ2-7	few	TRBV20-1	CSARAAGFPYEQYF	TGCAGTGCTAGAGCGGCAGGATTTCCCTACGAGCAGTACTTC
TRBD2	TRBJ2-5	few	TRBV20-1	CSAVSGTSGETQYF	TGCAGTGCTGTCTCCGGGACTAGCGGAGAGACCCAGTACTTC